The following is a TCR beta chain sequence with its context. CDR1 and CDR2 (germline): SQVTM, ANQGSEA. The CDR3 contains 12 residues. V gave up 4 bases and J gave up 5 bases; unmatched junction bases: 5. TCRdb reprocessed the 5' RACE reads with MiXCR, giving one entry per CDR3 protein. The sample has over 50,000 distinct CDR3 sequences, around 30% seen once. The receptor's source is a female donor with breast cancer. The material sequenced was tumor-infiltrating naive CD4+ T cells sorted from the breast tumor. The sample's subset: naive CD4+ T cells, CD4+CD45RA+CD25-. The chain uses TRBV29-1 and TRBJ2-7, with 7 positions matching TRBD1. The CDR3 nucleotides read TGCAGCGTTGTCCGGGACAGAAACGAGCAGTACTTC. This translates into CSVVRDRNEQYF.